A single sample is the source of the 13 T cell receptor beta chains below, sequenced in a study of T cells in Graves' hyperthyroidism and ophthalmopathy. TCR beta CDR3 regions were amplified from RNA. HTBI primers were used for first-round RT-PCR of the TCR CDR3. In TCRdb, the multiplex PCR reads were re-called with MiXCR into one record per CDR3 protein. The data contain hundreds of thousands of distinct CDR3 sequences, 20% to 25% of them singletons. Sample: blood. Receptors were obtained from a woman between 65 and 79 years old with Graves' ophthalmopathy.

Only a few counts were recorded for this clonotype. The J gene is TRBJ1-2, the V gene TRBV30; TRBD1 is a possible D gene (5 bases). Germline loops: CDR1 GTSNPN, CDR2 SVGIG (reference sequence). The ends were cut back, 7 bases at V and 1 base at J, with 13 bases in the middle. CDR3 length: 13 residues. The CDR3 region is CASQDTRNYGYTF. In DNA form, the CDR3 reads TGTGCCTCCCAGGACACCCGTAACTATGGCTACACCTTC.

The J gene is TRBJ2-7, the V gene TRBV7-6, with 14 bases fitting TRBD2. Germline assignment: CDR1 SGHVS and CDR2 FNYEAQ. V dropped 0 bases and J dropped 0; count of bases not matched to a gene: 4. The CDR3 has 18 amino acids. The CDR3 is CASSLASGTSGSSYEQYF. The CDR3, as DNA: TGTGCCAGCAGCTTAGCTTCCGGGACTAGCGGGAGCTCCTACGAGCAGTACTTC.

This clonotype has just a few counts. V is TRBV6-1 and J is TRBJ2-5; D gene uncertain. Trimming pared 7 bases from V and 2 bases from J, leaving 5 bases between. The CDR3 is 11 residues long. The V gene's germline CDR1 is MNHNS and CDR2 SASEGT. CDR3 amino acids: CASTRQETQYF. The DNA for the CDR3 is TGTGCCAGCACCAGACAAGAGACCCAGTACTTC.

This clonotype has just a few counts. V usage is TRBV27 and J usage is TRBJ2-2; 12 bases map to TRBD2. Trimming cost V 6 bases and J 1 base; bases outside gene matches: 3. The germline V gene has CDR1 MNHEY and CDR2 SMNVEV (reference sequence). The CDR3 length is 16 residues. As DNA, the CDR3 is TGTGCCAGCAGCAGACTAGCGGGGGTGAACACCGGGGAGCTGTTTTTT. Residues: CASSRLAGVNTGELFF.

In its sample, this clonotype was seen a few times. The rearrangement joins TRBV14 to TRBJ1-1; D is unresolved. Deletions cut 5 bases from V and 0 bases from J, with 10 bases between. The CDR3 consists of 14 residues. Germline CDR1 is SGHDN and CDR2 is FVKESK. CDR3 region: CASSKRRVNTEAFF. CDR3 DNA: TGTGCCAGCAGCAAACGGAGAGTGAACACTGAAGCTTTCTTT.

This clonotype was counted between two and nine times. In DNA form, the CDR3 reads TGTGCCAGCATTGGGGGGCAGGGGATGGGAGCTAACTATGGCTACACCTTC. Translated, it gives CASIGGQGMGANYGYTF. The chain is built from TRBV2 and TRBJ1-2; D is possibly TRBD1 (6 bases). Trimming took off 7 bases at V and 0 bases at J, with 21 bases between the two ends. The CDR3 runs to 17 residues. From germline, CDR1 is SNHLY and CDR2 FYNNEI.

Remarks on this clonotype: Germline is not matched at one junction end, which may reflect a read error. V and J are TRBV9 and TRBJ2-2; no clear D gene. The CDR3 runs to 17 residues. Germline V gene sequence: CDR1 SGDLS, CDR2 YYNGEE. The CDR3 region is CASSLETRGLNTGELFF. DNA of the CDR3: TGCGCCAGCAGCTTGGAGACCCGTGGCCTTAACACCGGGGAGCTGTTTTTT.

The V gene is TRBV11-3, the J gene TRBJ2-2; 8 bases fit TRBD1. Germline CDR1 is SGHNT and CDR2 is YENEEA. After removal of 3 bases from V and 4 bases from J, the junction contained 4 bases not matched to a gene. This CDR3 is 15 amino acids long. The CDR3 DNA sequence: TGTGCCAGCAGCTTTGACAGGGGTGGCACCGGGGAGCTGTTTTTT. It codes for CASSFDRGGTGELFF.

The chain recombines TRBV10-3 with TRBJ1-5; 11 bases are shared with TRBD1. Germline V CDR1 and CDR2: ENHRY, SYGVKD. Germline trimming cut 11 bases from V and 4 bases from J; bases unmatched to any gene: 4. The CDR3 runs 13 residues. This CDR3 is CACGTGGNQPQHF. Here the CDR3 DNA reads TGTGCCTGTGGGACAGGGGGTAATCAGCCCCAGCATTTT.

This clonotype was counted many times. V usage is TRBV28 and J usage is TRBJ1-5; unclear D gene. This CDR3 is built from 15 residues. CDR1 is MDHEN, CDR2 SYDVKM, per germline. Trimming cost V 1 base and J 2 bases, with 9 bases left between them. The CDR3 spells CASSLSSGRNQPQHF. The DNA of the CDR3 is TGTGCCAGCAGTTTATCGTCAGGTCGCAATCAGCCCCAGCATTTT.

This clonotype was detected only a few times. The chain links TRBV19 to TRBJ2-3; 13 bases are shared with TRBD2. CDR1 and CDR2 (germline): LNHDA, SQIVND (reference sequence). J was trimmed by 4 bases and V by 9 bases; bases with no gene match: 4. This CDR3 is 14 amino acids long. The CDR3 here is CASRTSGSADTQYF. CDR3 nucleotide sequence: TGTGCCAGCAGGACTAGCGGGAGCGCAGATACGCAGTATTTT.

The rearrangement joins TRBV9 to TRBJ2-1; TRBD2 might be the D (5 bases). This CDR3 contains 13 residues. V shed 4 bases and J shed 7 bases, with 12 bases lying between them. Germline V gene data show CDR1 as SGDLS and CDR2 as YYNGEE. The DNA for the CDR3 is TGTGCCAGCAGCCAAACTAGGCTTAATGAGCAGTTCTTC. It translates to CASSQTRLNEQFF. The full variable domain, rest sourced from reference TRBV9 and TRBJ2-1, is DSGVTQTPKHLITATGQRVTLRCSPRSGDLSVYWYQQSLDQGLQFLIQYYNGEERAKGNILERFSAQQFPDLHSELNLSSLELGDSALYFCASSQTRLNEQFFGPGTRLTVL.

The J gene is TRBJ1-1, the V gene TRBV4-3; D may be TRBD1 (6 bases). V lost 1 base to trimming and J lost 6 bases, with 12 bases between them. The CDR3 is 14 residues long. Germline assignment: CDR1 LGHNA and CDR2 YSLEER. CDR3 residues: CASSQANRQAEAFF. The CDR3 coding sequence is TGCGCCAGCAGCCAAGCAAATCGACAGGCTGAAGCTTTCTTT.